The clone carrying this TCR beta chain turned up a few times. These data come from a study of cytomegalovirus exposure and HLA in healthy donors. 13 Jbeta primers and 60 Vbeta primers were used for the PCR. Using immunoSEQ multiplex PCR, the repertoire was profiled, and TCRdb retains in-frame clones only, with some absent. The sample has under 200,000 clones, around 80% seen once. V was pared by 7 bases and J by 6 bases, with 10 bases of the junction left unmatched. CDR1 is MNHNS, CDR2 SASEGT, per germline. The CDR3 has 15 amino acids. This rearrangement joins TRBV6-1 to TRBJ2-2; TRBD2 aligns across 8 bases. The sequence came from a woman in her 40s in good health and CMV-seronegative. The sample consisted of PBMCs. For the CDR3, the DNA is TGTGCCAGCAAAGGTGATAGCGGGGTGGCCGGGGAGCTGTTTTTT. Its translation is CASKGDSGVAGELFF.